This T cell receptor beta chain was identified in a study of blood T cell repertoires in COVID-19. Within 2 weeks of study entry, exposed participants had contacted a PCR-confirmed or clinician-diagnosed COVID-19 case. Per the study methods: Amplifying reference gene primers gave estimates of nucleated cell counts. Measured with immunoSEQ multiplex PCR; TCRdb has only the in-frame clones, and not every one. From that table come the V and J calls and clone size; the DNA was used to work out D and trimming. The sample holds 65,000 or so clones, roughly 70% seen once. The sequencing input was PBMCs or T cells enriched from blood (not recorded which). The receptor was isolated from a woman aged 55 to 70 who had been exposed to COVID-19.

In nucleotides, the CDR3 is TGTGCCAGTAGCCCCGGGACAGGGACTTACGAGCAGTACTTC. This sequence encodes CASSPGTGTYEQYF. This chain uses TRBV19 with TRBJ2-7; 9 nucleotides line up with TRBD1. CDR3 length: 14 amino acids. CDR1 and CDR2 from the germline V gene are LNHDA and SQIVND (reference sequence). Trimming took 6 bases from V and 4 from J; bases not matched to a gene: 7.